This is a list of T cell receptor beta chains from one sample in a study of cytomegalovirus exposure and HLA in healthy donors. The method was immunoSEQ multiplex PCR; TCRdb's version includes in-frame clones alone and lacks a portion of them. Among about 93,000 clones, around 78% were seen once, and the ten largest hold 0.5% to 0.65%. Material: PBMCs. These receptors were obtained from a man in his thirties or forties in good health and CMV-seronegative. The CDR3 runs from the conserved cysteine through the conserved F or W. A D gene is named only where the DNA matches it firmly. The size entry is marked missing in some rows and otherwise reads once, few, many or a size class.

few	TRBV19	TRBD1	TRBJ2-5	CASSNNRGDLTQYF	TGTGCCAGTAGTAACAACAGGGGGGATTTGACCCAGTACTTC
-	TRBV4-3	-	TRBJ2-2	CASSRGNTGELFF	TGCGCCAGCAGCCGCGGGAACACCGGGGAGCTGTTTTTT
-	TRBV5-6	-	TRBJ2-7	CASSSRNGYEQYF	TGTGCCAGCAGCTCTCGTAACGGCTACGAGCAGTACTTC
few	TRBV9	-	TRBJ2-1	CASSDRTVQFF	TGTGCCAGCAGCGACCGGACAGTTCAGTTCTTC
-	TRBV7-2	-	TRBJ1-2	CASSLHRPGRGTNYGYTF	TGTGCCAGCAGCTTACATCGACCGGGTAGGGGGACTAACTATGGCTACACCTTC
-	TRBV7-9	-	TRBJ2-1	CASRADPPPGTIYNEQFF	TGTGCCAGCAGGGCAGATCCCCCCCCCGGGACAATATACAATGAGCAGTTCTTC
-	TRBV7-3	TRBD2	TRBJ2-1	CASSLRRGGFDEQFF	TGTGCCAGCAGCTTAAGGCGGGGGGGTTTCGATGAGCAGTTCTTC
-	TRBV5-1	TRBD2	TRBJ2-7	CASRRGGNEQYF	TGCGCCAGCAGACGGGGGGGAAACGAGCAGTACTTC
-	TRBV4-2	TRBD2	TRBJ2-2	CASSQMSGVNTGELFF	TGTGCCAGCAGCCAAATGAGCGGGGTGAACACCGGGGAGCTGTTTTTT
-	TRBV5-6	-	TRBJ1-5	CASSKRNQPQHF	TGTGCCAGCAGTAAACGGAATCAGCCCCAGCATTTT
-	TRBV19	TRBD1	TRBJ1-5	CASSSGTGVLFQPQHF	TGTGCCAGTAGCTCCGGGACAGGGGTTCTGTTTCAGCCCCAGCATTTT
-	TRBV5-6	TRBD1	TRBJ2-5	CASSQGTAQETQYF	TGTGCCAGCAGCCAAGGGACAGCGCAAGAGACCCAGTACTTC
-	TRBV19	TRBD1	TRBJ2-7	CASSRIRDRAYEQYF	TGTGCCAGTAGTCGAATCCGGGACAGGGCCTACGAGCAGTACTTC
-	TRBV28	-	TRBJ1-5	CASSASTFGVRGQPQHF	TGTGCCAGCAGCGCCAGCACATTCGGGGTGCGGGGCCAGCCCCAGCATTTT
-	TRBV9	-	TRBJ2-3	CASSVGASFDNTDTQYF	TGTGCCAGCAGCGTAGGTGCAAGTTTTGACAACACAGATACGCAGTATTTT
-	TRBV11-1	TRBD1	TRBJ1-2	CASSSEQGNYGYTF	TGTGCCAGCAGCTCAGAACAGGGGAACTATGGCTACACCTTC
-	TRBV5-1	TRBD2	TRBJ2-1	CASTTGGYNEQFF	TGCGCCAGTACAACGGGAGGGTACAATGAGCAGTTCTTC
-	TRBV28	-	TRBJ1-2	CASSLGLGYTF	TGTGCCAGCAGTTTAGGGCTGGGCTACACCTTC
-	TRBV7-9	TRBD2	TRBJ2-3	CASSTGTSGFTDTQYF	TGTGCCAGCAGCACCGGGACTAGCGGGTTCACAGATACGCAGTATTTT
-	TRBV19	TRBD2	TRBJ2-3	CASSQLAGGHGDTQYF	TGTGCCAGTAGCCAACTAGCGGGGGGGCATGGAGATACGCAGTATTTT
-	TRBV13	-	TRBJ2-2	CASSFERNTGELFF	TGTGCCAGCAGCTTCGAGCGGAACACCGGGGAGCTGTTTTTT
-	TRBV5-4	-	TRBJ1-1	CASSKGETEAFF	TGTGCCAGCAGCAAAGGGGAAACTGAAGCTTTCTTT
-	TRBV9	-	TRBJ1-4	CASSVATDGGPREKLFF	TGTGCCAGCAGCGTAGCTACGGATGGGGGCCCTAGGGAAAAACTGTTTTTT
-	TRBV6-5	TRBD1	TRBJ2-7	CASSFVQGHNEQYF	TGTGCCAGCAGTTTTGTACAGGGGCATAACGAGCAGTACTTC
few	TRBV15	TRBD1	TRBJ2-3	CATSRGDRGTDTQYF	TGTGCCACCAGCAGGGGGGACAGGGGAACAGATACGCAGTATTTT
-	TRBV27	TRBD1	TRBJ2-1	CASTTSGTGSYNEQFF	TGTGCCAGCACCACTTCAGGGACAGGGTCCTACAATGAGCAGTTCTTC
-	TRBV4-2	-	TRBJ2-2	CASSQKGADGELFF	TGTGCCAGCAGCCAAAAAGGGGCCGACGGGGAGCTGTTTTTT
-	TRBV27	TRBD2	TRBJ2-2	CASSPLRSGTNTGELFF	TGTGCCAGCAGTCCCCTTAGGAGCGGGACGAACACCGGGGAGCTGTTTTTT
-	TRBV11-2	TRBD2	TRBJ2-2	CASSTHGGGANTGELFF	TGTGCCAGCAGCACCCACGGGGGGGGAGCGAACACCGGGGAGCTGTTTTTT
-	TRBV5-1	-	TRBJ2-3	CASSLPRQETDTQYF	TGCGCCAGCAGCTTGCCGCGACAGGAGACAGATACGCAGTATTTT
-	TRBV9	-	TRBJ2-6	CASSARGGGGANVLTF	TGTGCCAGCAGCGCCCGTGGGGGAGGTGGGGCCAACGTCCTGACTTTC
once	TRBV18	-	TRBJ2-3	CASSPSGNTDTQYF	TGTGCCAGCTCACCTTCCGGGAACACAGATACGCAGTATTTT
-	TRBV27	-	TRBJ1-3	CASSLQGSGNTIYF	TGTGCCAGCAGTCTACAGGGATCTGGAAACACCATATATTTT
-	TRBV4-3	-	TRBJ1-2	CASSQEAGQPLDYGYTF	TGCGCCAGCAGCCAAGAGGCCGGACAGCCCTTGGACTATGGCTACACCTTC
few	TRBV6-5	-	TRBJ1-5	CASSYDRGGSQPQHF	TGTGCCAGCAGTTACGATAGGGGAGGTAGTCAGCCCCAGCATTTT
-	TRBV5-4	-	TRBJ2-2	CASSLDRALTGELFF	TGTGCCAGCAGCTTGGACAGGGCACTCACCGGGGAGCTGTTTTTT
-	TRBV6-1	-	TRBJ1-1	CASSADSTEAFF	TGTGCCAGCAGCGCGGACAGCACTGAAGCTTTCTTT
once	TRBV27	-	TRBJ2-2	CASSFIGNTGELFF	TGTGCCAGCAGTTTTATCGGGAACACCGGGGAGCTGTTTTTT
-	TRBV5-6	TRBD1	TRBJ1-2	CASSLLQGDGYTF	TGTGCCAGCAGCTTGTTACAGGGGGATGGCTACACCTTC